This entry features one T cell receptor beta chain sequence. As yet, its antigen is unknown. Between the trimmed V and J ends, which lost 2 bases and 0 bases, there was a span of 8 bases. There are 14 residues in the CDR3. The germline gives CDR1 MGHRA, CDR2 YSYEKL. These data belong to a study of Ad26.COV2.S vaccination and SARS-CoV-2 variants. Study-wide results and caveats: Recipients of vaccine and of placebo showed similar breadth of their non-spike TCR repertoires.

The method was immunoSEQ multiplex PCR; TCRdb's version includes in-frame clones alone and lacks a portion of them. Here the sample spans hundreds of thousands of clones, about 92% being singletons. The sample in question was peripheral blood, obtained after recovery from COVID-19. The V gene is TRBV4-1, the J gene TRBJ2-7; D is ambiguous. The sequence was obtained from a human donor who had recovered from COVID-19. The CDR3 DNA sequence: TGCGCCAGCAGCCAAAGACACGACTCCTACGAGCAGTACTTC. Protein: CASSQRHDSYEQYF.